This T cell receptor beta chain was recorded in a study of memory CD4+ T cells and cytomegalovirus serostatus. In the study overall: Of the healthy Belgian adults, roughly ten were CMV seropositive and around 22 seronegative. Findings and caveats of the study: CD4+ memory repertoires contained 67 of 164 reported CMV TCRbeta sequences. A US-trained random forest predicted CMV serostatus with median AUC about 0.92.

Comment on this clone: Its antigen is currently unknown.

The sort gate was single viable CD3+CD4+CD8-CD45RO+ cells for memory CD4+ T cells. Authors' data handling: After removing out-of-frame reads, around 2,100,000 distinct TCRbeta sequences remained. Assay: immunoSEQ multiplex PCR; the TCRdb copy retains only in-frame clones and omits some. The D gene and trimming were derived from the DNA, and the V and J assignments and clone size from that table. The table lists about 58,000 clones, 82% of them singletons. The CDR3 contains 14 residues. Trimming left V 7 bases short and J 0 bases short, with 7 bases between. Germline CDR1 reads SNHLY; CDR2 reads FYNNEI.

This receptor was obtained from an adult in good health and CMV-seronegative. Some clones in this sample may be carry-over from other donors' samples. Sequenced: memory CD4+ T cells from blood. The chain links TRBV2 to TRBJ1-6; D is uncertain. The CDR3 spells CASMGTSYNSPLHF. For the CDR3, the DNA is TGTGCCAGCATGGGCACCTCCTATAATTCACCCCTCCACTTT.